Shown below are 28 T cell receptor beta chains from a single sample sequenced in a study of blood T cell repertoires in COVID-19. Assay: immunoSEQ multiplex PCR; the TCRdb copy retains only in-frame clones and omits some. This table holds over 85,000 clones, around 93% found once. Sequencing was performed on peripheral blood. The origin of the receptors is a human donor with active COVID-19. The donor label of this sample is uncertain.

This chain uses TRBV7-9 with TRBJ2-5, with a possible D match to TRBD1 (6 bases). V gave up 7 bases and J gave up 4 bases, with 25 bases separating them. Germline V gene data show CDR1 as SEHNR and CDR2 as FQNEAQ (reference sequence). The CDR3 contains 17 residues. CDR3 coding DNA: TGTGCCAGCAATCCATACCCCGGGACACAAGTTAGAGAGACCCAGTACTTC. Protein sequence: CASNPYPGTQVRETQYF.

The chain carries TRBV5-5 and TRBJ2-7, with TRBD2 matching 8 bases. Germline values: CDR1 SGHKS, CDR2 YYEKEE (reference sequence). J lost 7 bases, V lost 2 bases, and 11 bases had no gene match. The CDR3 totals 15 residues. CDR3 region: CASSFTLAGLDEQYF. The DNA of the CDR3 is TGTGCCAGCAGCTTCACCCTAGCGGGTTTGGATGAGCAGTACTTC.

Here the CDR3 DNA reads TGTGCCAGCATCACAGATAAGACAGATACGCAGTATTTT. It encodes CASITDKTDTQYF. The rearrangement joins TRBV7-9 to TRBJ2-3; D ambiguous. Germline CDR1 reads SEHNR; CDR2 reads FQNEAQ (reference sequence). V was clipped by 7 bases and J by 3 bases, with 11 bases between them. The CDR3 consists of 13 residues.

V is TRBV18 and J is TRBJ1-2, with 10 bases that match TRBD1. There are 13 residues in the CDR3. J gave up 9 bases and V 7 bases, and 8 bases lay outside the gene matches. CDR1 is KGHSH, CDR2 LQKENI, per germline. As DNA, the CDR3 is TGTGCCAGCTTCAGGACAGGGGGTATAAGCTACACCTTC. As protein: CASFRTGGISYTF.

This clone was recorded once. The CDR3 DNA reads as TGCGCCAGCATCCCTGACGGGATCTCCTACAATGAGCAGTTCTTC. Residues: CASIPDGISYNEQFF. This sequence joins TRBV5-1 and TRBJ2-1; a possible D gene is TRBD2 (5 bases). The CDR3 sequence is 15 residues long. Germline loops: CDR1 SGHRS, CDR2 YFSETQ. V shed 6 bases and J shed 0 bases, with 13 bases lying between them.

V gene TRBV5-1 combines with J gene TRBJ2-3; TRBD2 agrees at 7 bases. The CDR3 has 13 amino acids. From germline, CDR1 is SGHRS and CDR2 YFSETQ. Germline trimming cut 4 bases from V and 5 bases from J; bases unmatched to any gene: 4. The CDR3 DNA is TGCGCCAGCAGCGGGGGGGAAGTAGATACGCAGTATTTT. Translating it yields CASSGGEVDTQYF.

The chain uses TRBV3-1 (or the pseudogene TRBV3-2) and TRBJ1-2; D unresolved. The CDR3 is 15 amino acids. Germline lookup yields CDR1 LGHDT and CDR2 YNNKEL (reference sequence). Between the trimmed V and J ends, which lost 0 bases and 5 bases, there was a span of 13 bases. The CDR3 DNA sequence: TGTGCCAGCAGCCAAGACGGCGGCGAGGCGTATGGCTACACCTTC. It is translated as CASSQDGGEAYGYTF.

The chain joins TRBV6-6 to TRBJ1-2; D uncertain. The V end was cut by 6 bases, the J end by 4 bases, with 12 bases between. Germline V gene sequence: CDR1 MNHNY, CDR2 SVGAGI (reference sequence). There are 13 residues in the CDR3. The CDR3 is CASSPGLTYGYTF. The CDR3 bases are TGTGCCAGCAGCCCCGGGTTAACCTATGGCTACACCTTC.

V gene TRBV29-1 combines with J gene TRBJ2-1; TRBD2 might be the D (6 bases). Trimming shortened V by 6 bases and J by 2 bases, and 14 bases separated the two germline ends. This CDR3 comprises 14 residues. Looked up from germline, CDR1 is SQVTM and CDR2 is ANQGSEA. CDR3 loop: CSVLRREAYNEQFF. As DNA, the CDR3 is TGCAGCGTCCTTCGCAGGGAGGCCTACAATGAGCAGTTCTTC.

The V call is TRBV4-3, the J call TRBJ1-2; TRBD1 might be the D (5 bases). The V end was cut by 1 base, the J end by 4 bases, with 7 bases between. CDR3 size: 13 residues. CDR1 and CDR2 (germline): LGHNA, YSLEER. The CDR3 is CASSQGGLYGYTF. The CDR3 DNA follows: TGCGCCAGCAGCCAAGGGGGCCTCTATGGCTACACCTTC.

V is TRBV9 and J is TRBJ2-1; 7 bases match TRBD2. The CDR3 totals 17 residues. Looked up from germline, CDR1 is SGDLS and CDR2 is YYNGEE. After removal of 3 bases from V and 3 bases from J, the junction contained 12 bases not matched to a gene. CDR3 in DNA: TGTGCCAGCAGCGGCCATGGGGGGGTTGGATACTACAATGAGCAGTTCTTC. Encoded protein: CASSGHGGVGYYNEQFF.

The chain combines TRBV19 with TRBJ1-1; D is undetermined. Germline values: CDR1 LNHDA, CDR2 SQIVND (reference sequence). This CDR3 spans 14 amino acids. V lost 4 bases and J lost 1, with 10 bases in between. DNA of the CDR3: TGTGCCAGTAGTACGTCGTGGGCGAACACTGAAGCTTTCTTT. Protein sequence: CASSTSWANTEAFF.

J is TRBJ1-5 and V is TRBV7-8; the D gene is possibly TRBD1 (5 bases). This CDR3 spans 17 amino acids. The V gene's germline CDR1 is SGHVS and CDR2 FQNEAQ. V lost 1 base and J lost 0, with 13 bases in between. The CDR3 loop reads CASSLGGVQYSNQPQHF. CDR3 nucleotide sequence: TGTGCCAGCAGCTTAGGGGGGGTACAATATAGCAATCAGCCCCAGCATTTT.

This clone was found once. The chain links TRBV5-8 to TRBJ2-7; maybe TRBD2 (5 bases). V lost 5 bases and J lost 2, with 20 bases in between. Per the germline V gene, CDR1 is SGHTS and CDR2 is YDEGEE. The CDR3 length is 16 residues. CDR3 protein: CASSRGGIASTYEQYF. CDR3 sequence (DNA): TGTGCCAGCAGTCGCGGAGGCATAGCTTCGACCTACGAGCAGTACTTC.

The rearrangement links TRBV7-3 to TRBJ1-1, with D uncertain. CDR1 SGHTA and CDR2 FQGTGA come from the germline V gene. The CDR3 is 13 amino acids. V lost 1 base, J lost 4 bases, and 7 bases lay in between. CDR3 region: CASSLKASTEAFF. CDR3 nucleotides: TGTGCCAGCAGCTTAAAAGCTTCCACTGAAGCTTTCTTT.

This chain joins TRBV5-6 and TRBJ2-1; tentatively, D is TRBD2 (6 bases). CDR1 SGHDT and CDR2 YYEEEE come from the germline V gene. Trimming pared 0 bases from V and 1 base from J, leaving 8 bases between. The CDR3 runs 15 residues. CDR3 sequence (DNA): TGTGCCAGCAGCTTGGGTGGGAGGTCCTACAATGAGCAGTTCTTC. It encodes CASSLGGRSYNEQFF.

V usage is TRBV3-1 (or the pseudogene TRBV3-2) and J usage is TRBJ1-4; D is uncertain. The CDR3 runs to 17 residues. The germline CDR1 and CDR2 sequences are LGHDT and YNNKEL (reference sequence). Trimming cost V 5 bases and J 8 bases, with 24 bases left between them. The CDR3 is CASSLYQLGPGREKLFF. Written as DNA, the CDR3 is TGTGCCAGCAGCTTATATCAACTCGGACCGGGGAGGGAAAAACTGTTTTTT.

The rearrangement links TRBV5-6 to TRBJ2-1; 9 nucleotides line up with TRBD1. Germline values: CDR1 SGHDT, CDR2 YYEEEE. After removal of 0 bases from V and 6 bases from J, the junction contained 4 bases not matched to a gene. CDR3 size: 15 residues. In DNA form, the CDR3 reads TGTGCCAGCAGCTTGGAGGGACAGGGAGCCAATGAGCAGTTCTTC. This sequence encodes CASSLEGQGANEQFF.

The chain joins TRBV5-5 to TRBJ2-1, with 9 nucleotides matching TRBD2. With V trimmed by 6 bases and J by 1 base, 11 bases remained unmatched. Germline V lookup: CDR1 SGHKS, CDR2 YYEKEE (reference sequence). The CDR3 extends over 17 amino acids. CDR3 protein: CASTLGGGAQSYNEQFF. DNA for the CDR3: TGTGCCAGCACCCTTGGCGGGGGGGCTCAATCCTACAATGAGCAGTTCTTC. Complete variable domain (other parts from reference TRBV5-5 and TRBJ2-1): DAGVTQSPTHLIKTRGQQVTLRCSPISGHKSVSWYQQVLGQGPQFIFQYYEKEERGRGNFPDRFSARQFPNYSSELNVNALLLGDSALYLCASTLGGGAQSYNEQFFGPGTRLTVL.

This clone was found once. The rearrangement links TRBV4-2 to TRBJ2-2; 8 positions match TRBD2. V shed 0 bases, J shed 7 bases, and the junction held 7 bases outside the gene matches. Germline CDR1 LGHNA, CDR2 YNFKEQ. This CDR3 contains 16 residues. The CDR3: CASSQEGVAGYGELFF. The CDR3 nucleotides read TGTGCCAGCAGCCAAGAGGGGGTAGCGGGGTACGGGGAGCTGTTTTTT.

The sample holds one count of this clone. The genes are TRBV5-1 and TRBJ2-3; 10 nucleotides line up with TRBD1. The CDR3 has 16 amino acids. J gave up 5 bases and V 4 bases, and 10 bases lay outside the gene matches. In germline, CDR1 is SGHRS, CDR2 YFSETQ. The CDR3 DNA is TGCGCCAGCAGCCTCGCGACAGGGGGCAATAAAGATACGCAGTATTTT. This gives the protein CASSLATGGNKDTQYF.

The CDR3 DNA reads TGTGCCAGCAACCTGGACAGGGAGGATGGCTACACCTTC. Translation gives CASNLDREDGYTF. V and J are TRBV12-3 or TRBV12-4 and TRBJ1-2; 8 positions match TRBD1. The ends lost 7 bases at V and 6 bases at J; junction bases unmatched: 7. The CDR3 totals 13 residues.

The chain joins TRBV12-5 to TRBJ1-5, with D perhaps matching TRBD1 (5 bases). Trimming left V 0 bases short and J 7 bases short, with 19 bases between. The CDR3 length is 17 residues. Germline CDR1 is LGHNT and CDR2 is FRNRAP. The CDR3 region has the DNA TGTGCTAGTGGTTTGGTCGGGGGTGTCAGGGATGGACAGCCCCAGCATTTT. The encoded protein is CASGLVGGVRDGQPQHF.

This rearrangement joins TRBV27 to TRBJ1-1; possibly TRBD1 for D (5 bases). The CDR3 length is 11 residues. The V and J ends lost 8 bases and 6 bases respectively, with 10 bases between them. CDR1 MNHEY and CDR2 SMNVEV come from the germline V gene (reference sequence). CDR3 region: CASRWGAEAFF. The CDR3 coding sequence is TGTGCCAGCCGCTGGGGGGCTGAAGCTTTCTTT.

This chain links TRBV7-6 with TRBJ2-7; 10 bases are a match to TRBD2. The CDR3 totals 15 residues. From germline, CDR1 is SGHVS and CDR2 FNYEAQ. V was clipped by 5 bases and J by 3 bases; unmatched bases: 7. CDR3 residues: CASSRAAGGVYEQYF. Written as DNA, the CDR3 is TGTGCCAGCAGCCGCGCAGCGGGGGGGGTCTACGAGCAGTACTTC. Based on the CDR3 plus reference TRBV7-6 and TRBJ2-7, the full variable domain is GAGVSQSPRYKVTKRGQDVALRCDPISGHVSLYWYRQALGQGPEFLTYFNYEAQQDKSGLPNDRFSAERPEGSISTLTIQRTEQRDSAMYRCASSRAAGGVYEQYFGPGTRLTVT.

This sequence joins TRBV3-1 (or the pseudogene TRBV3-2) and TRBJ1-6; tentatively, D is TRBD1 (6 bases). The CDR3 loop spans 17 amino acids. The V end was cut by 4 bases, the J end by 5 bases, with 18 bases between. CDR1 is LGHDT and CDR2 is YNNKEL in the germline V gene (reference sequence). CDR3 in DNA: TGTGCCAGCAGCCCTCAACACGCCAGGGGAAATAATTCACCCCTCCACTTT. Translated: CASSPQHARGNNSPLHF.

This sequence joins TRBV5-1 and TRBJ1-2; tentative D call: TRBD1 (6 bases). V was pared by 0 bases and J by 3 bases, with 12 bases between. Germline CDR1 is SGHRS and CDR2 is YFSETQ. The CDR3 is 15 residues long. CDR3 sequence reads: CASSLDRVGDYGYTF. DNA for the CDR3: TGCGCCAGCAGCTTGGACAGGGTCGGTGACTATGGCTACACCTTC. The full variable domain, its missing parts supplied by reference TRBV5-1 and TRBJ1-2, is KAGVTQTPRYLIKTRGQQVTLSCSPISGHRSVSWYQQTPGQGLQFLFEYFSETQRNKGNFPGRFSGRQFSNSRSEMNVSTLELGDSALYLCASSLDRVGDYGYTFGSGTRLTVV.

V is TRBV6-5 and J is TRBJ2-3; 10 nucleotides align to TRBD2. The CDR3 is 16 residues long. Germline V CDR1 and CDR2: MNHEY, SVGAGI. With 0 bases clipped from V and 5 bases from J, the junction kept 5 bases outside the gene matches. The CDR3 nucleotides are TGTGCCAGCAGTTACTCTCTAGCGGGAGCCATAGATACGCAGTATTTT. It yields the protein CASSYSLAGAIDTQYF.